This record concerns one TCR beta chain sequence. No antigen is known for it. Base qualities are not at hand, and no much larger clone is one base apart. The data were obtained in a study of blood T cell repertoires in COVID-19 (dated by TCRdb to 2019 to 2021). Regarding the study in general: Samples covering the acute and convalescent phases of COVID-19 were provided by collaborators in the United States, Italy and Spain. The prospective study material was composed of cDNA or gDNA derived from T cells, B-cell-depleted T cells, or PBMCs. Subjects who had been exposed to COVID-19, were actively infected with it, or had recovered from it provided the deeply sampled blood TCRbeta repertoires that made up the dataset. The repertoires were released in a freely available public database meant as a resource for research on the immune response to SARS-CoV-2. Samples were obtained from the ongoing ImmuneRACE study (first 160 participants) and from 1,000 to 1,500 subjects provided by 6 global collaborators. Sample metadata almost always included a de-identified subject ID, COVID-19 status, age in years and sex. Where HLA class I and class II types were available, the types were taken from metadata supplied by the sample provider, not from assay-based typing. Broader findings and caveats from the paper: Clinical and demographic metadata were provided uncurated, with the amount varying by source and participant.

In Seattle, one collaborating source enrolled patients while the infection was active and tracked those patients longitudinally over the course of disease. The collaborating institutions used their own protocols to collect whole blood in K2EDTA tubes. For TCRbeta analysis, collaborators shipped samples in one of three forms: frozen whole blood, isolated PBMCs, or DNA extracted from either of those sample types. TCRbeta CDR3 regions were amplified from genomic DNA using the immunoSEQ Assay, a bias-controlled multiplex PCR. Processing in the source paper ran as follows. The number of nucleated cells in each sample was estimated from the amplification of reference gene primers within the assay. To quantify the absolute abundance of each unique TCRbeta CDR3 rearrangement, sequence reads were collapsed and filtered. For each sample, productive Simpson clonality was calculated as the square root of Simpson's diversity index over productive rearrangements. The clones in this table, taken by TCRdb from immuneACCESS, are in-frame only. Not every clone is retained; where verified, under half of the shortfall comes from an unresolved V gene, and the cause of the rest is unknown. V, J and clone size are those of that table, while D and trimming were read from the DNA. Counted in this sample were more than 300,000 clones; 70% to 90% of them appeared once. In total, the top ten clones hold 8.5% to 12% of the sample.

From its cysteine to its phenylalanine, the CDR3 spans 12 amino acids. The retained sequence is limited to the CDR3, 36 bases, with the frame set at the first base. CDR1 and CDR2 are drawn from the germline V gene: ENHRY, SYGVKD. V sheds 4 bases and J sheds 6 bases, leaving 9 bases between their ends. The sample was peripheral blood. The source is a woman aged 25 to 45 with COVID-19, enrolled during active disease. The chain links TRBV10-3 with TRBJ1-1; the D gene is not confidently resolved. At the DNA level, the sequence is TGTGCCATCAGTGGCCGGGGTCCTGAAGCTTTCTTT. This is translated as CAISGRGPEAFF.